This section outlines one TCR beta chain sequence together with its context. These data come from a study of T cell responses to AZD1222 COVID-19 vaccine. TCRdb keeps only in-frame clones here, not all; method: immunoSEQ multiplex PCR. The sample holds tens of thousands of clones, 92% seen once. This clonotype originated in an adult who received the AZD1222 COVID-19 vaccine. Sample: peripheral blood, taken 28 days after the second AZD1222 dose.

DNA of the CDR3: TGCGCCAGCGCCCCCAGACAGGGGGAATATGGCTACACCTTC. This sequence encodes CASAPRQGEYGYTF. The chain links TRBV5-1 to TRBJ1-2, with 9 bases matching TRBD1. The J segment lost 5 bases and the V segment lost 7 bases, leaving 9 bases of the junction unmatched. The CDR3 totals 14 residues. Germline CDR1 and CDR2: SGHRS and YFSETQ.